The rows below give T cell receptor beta chains drawn from one sample of a study of blood T cell dynamics during melanoma immunotherapy. Some clones are missing from TCRdb's copy, which holds only in-frame ones; the method was immunoSEQ multiplex PCR. The table shows 4,000 to 5,000 clones, with around nine tenths occurring only once. Sequences were derived from blood, sampled from a patient treated with checkpoint blockade. All receptors come from a human donor with melanoma. CDR3s include the opening cysteine and the closing phenylalanine or tryptophan. Each record gives: V gene, D gene, J gene, clone size, CDR3 DNA, CDR3 protein. A D gene is named only where the DNA matches it firmly. Rows may omit the clone size; those that give it use once, few, many or a size class.

V: TRBV19; D: TRBD2; J: TRBJ2-7; size: NA; DNA: TGTGCCAGTAGTATAGCGGCCGGGGGGGCGTGGAAATACGAGCAGTACTTC; CDR3: CASSIAAGGAWKYEQYF
V: TRBV2; D: TRBD2; J: TRBJ2-3; size: NA; DNA: TGTGCCAGCAGTACCGGGACTAGCGGTTATAACACAGATACGCAGTATTTT; CDR3: CASSTGTSGYNTDTQYF
V: TRBV11-1; D: NA; J: TRBJ2-7; size: NA; DNA: TGTGCCAGCAGCTTATCGTGGAGGGGGGATCACGAGCAGTACTTC; CDR3: CASSLSWRGDHEQYF
V: TRBV6-6; D: TRBD2; J: TRBJ2-7; size: few; DNA: TGTGCCAGCAGTTACGGGACTAGCTGGGACGAGCAGTACTTC; CDR3: CASSYGTSWDEQYF
V: TRBV29-1; D: TRBD1; J: TRBJ1-1; size: NA; DNA: TGCAGCGCCGGACAGGGTCCGACTGAAGCTTTCTTT; CDR3: CSAGQGPTEAFF
V: TRBV7-1; D: TRBD1; J: TRBJ1-1; size: NA; DNA: TGTGCCAGCAGCTTGACAGGGGGCAGCGGAGCTTTCTTT; CDR3: CASSLTGGSGAFF
V: TRBV19; D: TRBD2; J: TRBJ2-2; size: once; DNA: TGTGCCAGTCGCCCGGCACTAGCGGGAGGGAACACCGGGGAGCTGTTTTTT; CDR3: CASRPALAGGNTGELFF
V: TRBV2; D: NA; J: TRBJ1-2; size: NA; DNA: TGTGCCAGCAGGGGGGGAGGATCCACCTTC; CDR3: CASRGGGSTF
V: TRBV14; D: NA; J: TRBJ1-5; size: NA; DNA: TGTGCCAGCAGCCAAGAACCCAACAATCAGAGCAATCAGCCCCAGCATTTT; CDR3: CASSQEPNNQSNQPQHF
V: TRBV5-4; D: NA; J: TRBJ1-3; size: NA; DNA: TGTGCCAGCAGCTTGGGTGGGGCCCGCCGCGGAAACACCATATATTTT; CDR3: CASSLGGARRGNTIYF
V: TRBV30; D: NA; J: TRBJ2-5; size: once; DNA: TGTGCCTGGAGTCAACTTAGGGCAGAGACCCAGTACTTC; CDR3: CAWSQLRAETQYF
V: TRBV5-5; D: NA; J: TRBJ1-1; size: NA; DNA: TGTGCCAGCAGCTTGGGTTGGCAGGGAACGGCTGAAGCTTTCTTT; CDR3: CASSLGWQGTAEAFF
V: TRBV5-1; D: TRBD1; J: TRBJ2-2; size: NA; DNA: TGCGCCAGCAGCTTCCTTATGACCGGGACAGGGGTTGGGGAGCTGTTTTTT; CDR3: CASSFLMTGTGVGELFF
V: TRBV30; D: NA; J: TRBJ1-4; size: once; DNA: TGTGCCTGGAGTGTACAGGGTGAAAAACTGTTTTTT; CDR3: CAWSVQGEKLFF
V: TRBV7-9; D: NA; J: TRBJ2-3; size: NA; DNA: TGTGCCAGCAGCTGGGGGAGCACAGATACGCAGTATTTT; CDR3: CASSWGSTDTQYF
V: TRBV11-2; D: NA; J: TRBJ1-2; size: NA; DNA: TGTGCCAGCAGCTTAGTGGCAGGGAGTAGCTATGGCTACACCTTC; CDR3: CASSLVAGSSYGYTF